This T cell receptor (beta chain) was retrieved from a study of cytotoxic CD8 clonotypes in ibrutinib-treated CLL. General study results and limits: At the start, clonality exceeded age-matched healthy donors and followed circulating CD8+ T-cell counts.

CDR3 length: 15 residues. Trimming pared 2 bases from V and 0 bases from J, leaving 10 bases between. Looked up from germline, CDR1 is MNHEY and CDR2 is SVGAGI. As regards this clone: Antigen specificity is unknown.

The data were produced by immunoSEQ multiplex PCR, yet TCRdb's version contains in-frame clones alone and is incomplete. The sample carries 33,000 or so clones, about 47% recorded once. Sequenced material: PBMCs, taken before ibrutinib treatment. The clonotype was recovered from a human donor with chronic lymphocytic leukemia. The chain recombines TRBV6-5 with TRBJ1-1, with a weak D call TRBD1 (5 bases). The CDR3 is CASSYNGGVNTEAFF. The CDR3 DNA reads as TGTGCCAGCAGTTACAATGGGGGGGTGAACACTGAAGCTTTCTTT.